These T cell receptor beta chains were read from a single sample in a study of blood T cell repertoires in COVID-19. Data came from immunoSEQ multiplex PCR; TCRdb stores just in-frame clones and leaves some out. In the table there are hundreds of thousands of clones, roughly nine tenths of which are singletons. Sequencing input: peripheral blood. All receptors come from a man aged 18 to 29 with active or convalescent COVID-19. Each CDR3 is given with its conserved first and last residue. Each record gives: V gene, J gene, D gene, clone size, CDR3 protein, CDR3 DNA. A D gene is named only where the DNA matches it firmly. Clone sizes are given selectively: once, few, many, or a class where the clone is expanded.

>TRBV19|TRBJ2-2|TRBD1|NA
CASSTQGAWLAGELFF
TGTGCCAGTAGTACTCAGGGGGCTTGGCTCGCCGGGGAGCTGTTTTTT
>TRBV24-1|TRBJ2-1|TRBD1|NA
CATSDGTEGNEQFF
TGTGCCACCAGTGACGGGACAGAAGGGAATGAGCAGTTCTTC
>TRBV20-1|TRBJ2-7|NA|NA
CSARELYEQYF
TGCAGTGCTAGAGAACTCTACGAGCAGTACTTC
>TRBV13|TRBJ1-1|NA|once
CASSLRGLEAFF
TGTGCCAGCAGCTTAAGAGGCCTTGAAGCTTTCTTT
>TRBV12-5|TRBJ2-7|TRBD1|once
CASGLGPGTGDYEQYF
TGTGCTAGTGGTTTAGGGCCCGGGACAGGGGATTACGAGCAGTACTTC
>TRBV28|TRBJ2-1|TRBD2|NA
CASRREGRDEQFF
TGTGCCAGCAGGCGGGAGGGCCGGGATGAGCAGTTCTTC
>TRBV18|TRBJ2-2|NA|NA
CASSPGMGNTGELFF
TGTGCCAGCTCACCCGGGATGGGAAACACCGGGGAGCTGTTTTTT
>TRBV19|TRBJ2-5|TRBD2|NA
CASRMTSGKETQYF
TGTGCCAGTAGGATGACTAGCGGGAAAGAGACCCAGTACTTC
>TRBV27|TRBJ1-5|NA|once
CASTPLGAGGNQPQHF
TGTGCCAGCACTCCCCTGGGGGCCGGGGGCAATCAGCCCCAGCATTTT
>TRBV4-3|TRBJ1-1|TRBD1|NA
CASSRGQAEAFF
TGCGCCAGCAGCCGCGGACAGGCGGAAGCTTTCTTT
>TRBV25-1|TRBJ1-6|NA|NA
CASSESNSPLHF
TGTGCCAGCAGTGAATCGAATTCACCCCTCCACTTT
>TRBV6-2/TRBV6-3|TRBJ2-7|NA|NA
CASSLGIPYEQYF
TGTGCCAGCAGCCTCGGGATCCCCTACGAGCAGTACTTC
>TRBV6-2/TRBV6-3|TRBJ1-1|NA|NA
CASSYFAEAFF
TGTGCCAGCAGTTACTTCGCTGAAGCTTTCTTT
>TRBV5-1|TRBJ2-1|TRBD2|NA
CASSFERGGYNEQFF
TGCGCCAGCAGCTTCGAGCGGGGGGGTTACAATGAGCAGTTCTTC
>TRBV20-1|TRBJ2-7|NA|NA
CSASSDDTNYEQYF
TGCAGTGCTAGTTCCGACGACACCAACTACGAGCAGTACTTC
>TRBV28|TRBJ2-1|NA|NA
CASSLGLAGPIYNEQFF
TGTGCCAGCAGTTTGGGTTTGGCGGGACCTATCTACAATGAGCAGTTCTTC
>TRBV5-6|TRBJ1-1|NA|NA
CASSLVAGATNTEAFF
TGTGCCAGCAGCTTGGTGGCAGGGGCTACGAACACTGAAGCTTTCTTT
>TRBV7-2|TRBJ1-6|TRBD1|NA
CASSLEGQQYNSPLHF
TGTGCCAGCAGCCTAGAGGGACAGCAATATAATTCACCCCTCCACTTT
>TRBV5-6|TRBJ2-7|TRBD1|NA
CASSSADRGSYEQYF
TGTGCCAGCAGCTCAGCAGACAGGGGCTCCTACGAGCAGTACTTC
>TRBV5-7|TRBJ1-4|TRBD1|NA
CASGGDREGEKLFF
TGTGCCAGTGGGGGGGACAGGGAAGGGGAAAAACTGTTTTTT
>TRBV20-1|TRBJ1-1|NA|NA
CSASRLNTEAFF
TGCAGTGCTAGTCGGTTGAACACTGAAGCTTTCTTT
>TRBV5-1|TRBJ1-1|NA|few
CASSFGRGDAEAFF
TGCGCCAGCAGCTTTGGACGGGGAGACGCTGAAGCTTTCTTT